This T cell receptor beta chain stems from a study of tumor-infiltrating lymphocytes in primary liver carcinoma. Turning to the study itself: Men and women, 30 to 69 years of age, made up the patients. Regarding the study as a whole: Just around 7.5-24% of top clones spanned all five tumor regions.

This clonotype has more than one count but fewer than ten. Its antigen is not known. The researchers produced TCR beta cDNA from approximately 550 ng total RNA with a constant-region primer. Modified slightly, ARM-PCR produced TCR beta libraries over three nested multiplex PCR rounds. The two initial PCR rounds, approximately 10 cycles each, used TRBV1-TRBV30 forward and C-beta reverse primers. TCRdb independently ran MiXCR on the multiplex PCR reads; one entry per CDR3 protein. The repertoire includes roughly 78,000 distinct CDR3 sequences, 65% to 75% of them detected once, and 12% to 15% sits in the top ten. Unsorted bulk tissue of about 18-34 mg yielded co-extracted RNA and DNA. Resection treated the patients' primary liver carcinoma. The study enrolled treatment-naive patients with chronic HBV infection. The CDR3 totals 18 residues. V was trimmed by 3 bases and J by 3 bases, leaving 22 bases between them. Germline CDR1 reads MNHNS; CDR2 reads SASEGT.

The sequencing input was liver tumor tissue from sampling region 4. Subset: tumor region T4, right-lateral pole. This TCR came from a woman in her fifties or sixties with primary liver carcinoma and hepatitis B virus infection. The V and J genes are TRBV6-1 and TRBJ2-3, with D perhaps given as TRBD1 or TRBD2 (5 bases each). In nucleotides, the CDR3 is TGTGCCAGCAGTGACCGAGGGAATCGCTGGGGGAAGACAGATACGCAGTATTTT. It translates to CASSDRGNRWGKTDTQYF.